The 12 T cell receptor beta chains given below trace back to one sample, sequenced in a study of cytomegalovirus exposure and HLA in healthy donors. The PCR was carried out with 60 Vbeta primers and 13 Jbeta primers. Assay: immunoSEQ multiplex PCR; the TCRdb copy retains only in-frame clones and omits some. The sample includes approximately 150,000 clones, around two thirds of them seen just once. Sequences were obtained from PBMCs. Source of these receptors: a man aged 50-60 years in good health and CMV-seronegative.

The chain joins TRBV9 to TRBJ2-4; D might be TRBD1 (7 bases). Germline assignment: CDR1 SGDLS and CDR2 YYNGEE. V was shortened by 4 bases and J by 1 base, with 21 bases between the two germline ends. This CDR3 contains 18 residues. The DNA for the CDR3 is TGTGCCAGCAGCCCTCGGACAGGAGGGGACTTGGCCAAAAACATTCAGTACTTC. Translated: CASSPRTGGDLAKNIQYF.

This chain joins TRBV12-5 and TRBJ2-2, with 14 bases that match TRBD2. The V gene's germline CDR1 is LGHNT and CDR2 FRNRAP. This CDR3 is built from 20 residues. The trim removed 1 base at V and 1 base at J, leaving 8 bases unmatched. CDR3 sequence reads: CASGLEPGLAGVGNTGELFF. CDR3 nucleotides: TGTGCTAGTGGTTTGGAGCCGGGACTAGCGGGGGTCGGGAACACCGGGGAGCTGTTTTTT.

The rearrangement joins TRBV5-1 to TRBJ2-7, with 13 positions matching TRBD2. Germline V CDR1 and CDR2: SGHRS, YFSETQ. Trimming at V came to 3 bases and at J to 2 bases, leaving 2 bases not matched to a gene. The CDR3 consists of 15 residues. CDR3 region: CASSWTSGGPYEQYF. In DNA, the CDR3 is TGCGCCAGCAGCTGGACTAGCGGGGGACCCTACGAGCAGTACTTC.

About this clone itself: This CDR3 is also generated by other DNA sequences in the sample. The chain links TRBV7-9 to TRBJ2-7; 9 bases align to TRBD1. Unmatched junction bases numbered 5, after V lost 5 bases and J lost 3 bases. CDR3 size: 14 residues. In germline, CDR1 is SEHNR, CDR2 FQNEAQ (reference sequence). The CDR3 here is CASSPEDRGYEQYF. CDR3 sequence (DNA): TGTGCCAGCAGCCCAGAGGACAGGGGCTACGAGCAGTACTTC.

This rearrangement joins TRBV6-5 to TRBJ1-2; D unresolved. V was pared by 0 bases and J by 0 bases, with 8 bases between. In germline, CDR1 is MNHEY, CDR2 SVGAGI. The CDR3 totals 15 residues. The CDR3 sequence: CASSYSPVSNYGYTF. DNA of the CDR3: TGTGCCAGCAGTTACTCCCCGGTTTCTAACTATGGCTACACCTTC.

V gene TRBV9 combines with J gene TRBJ2-7; D gene unclear. Germline CDR1 is SGDLS and CDR2 is YYNGEE. CDR3 length: 14 amino acids. The V end was cut by 0 bases, the J end by 0 bases, with 7 bases between. The CDR3 sequence: CASSVDESSYEQYF. As DNA, the CDR3 is TGTGCCAGCAGCGTAGATGAGAGCTCCTACGAGCAGTACTTC.

J is TRBJ2-5 and V is TRBV9, with 8 bases matching TRBD1. The CDR3 totals 16 residues. After removal of 0 bases from V and 5 bases from J, the junction contained 9 bases not matched to a gene. CDR1 SGDLS and CDR2 YYNGEE come from the germline V gene. CDR3 in amino acids: CASSVGTGPPGETQYF. The DNA for the CDR3 is TGTGCCAGCAGCGTAGGGACAGGGCCGCCGGGGGAGACCCAGTACTTC.

The chain carries TRBV5-1 and TRBJ1-1, with TRBD1 as a possible D gene (5 bases). The CDR3 has 14 residues. Germline assignment: CDR1 SGHRS and CDR2 YFSETQ. V gave up 2 bases and J gave up 7 bases, with 15 bases separating them. The DNA of the CDR3 is TGCGCCAGCAGCTTAGTGGCCGACAGCCATGAAGCTTTCTTT. Translation gives CASSLVADSHEAFF.

The chain is built from TRBV7-9 and TRBJ1-4; TRBD1 agrees at 7 bases. Germline lookup yields CDR1 SEHNR and CDR2 FQNEAQ (reference sequence). The CDR3 spans 14 residues. J lost 6 bases, V lost 2 bases, and 3 bases had no gene match. As DNA, the CDR3 is TGTGCCAGCAGCTTACGAACAGGGGATGAAAAACTGTTTTTT. Protein: CASSLRTGDEKLFF.

A few counts support this clone. The chain links TRBV11-2 to TRBJ1-2; D possibly corresponds to TRBD1 (5 bases). Germline assignment: CDR1 SGHAT and CDR2 FQNNGV. Deletions cut 5 bases from V and 4 bases from J, with 17 bases between. This CDR3 has 15 residues. The CDR3 spells CASSPGGSESYGYTF. CDR3 sequence (DNA): TGTGCCAGCAGCCCCGGGGGATCCGAGAGCTATGGCTACACCTTC.

The genes are TRBV28 and TRBJ1-1, with D possibly being TRBD1 (5 bases). CDR1 and CDR2 from the germline V gene are MDHEN and SYDVKM. V lost 3 bases and J lost 7, with 21 bases in between. The CDR3 length is 16 residues. The CDR3 bases are TGTGCCAGCAGTTTGCTTATAGGGCGGGGCTTATATGAAGCTTTCTTT. This sequence encodes CASSLLIGRGLYEAFF.

The J gene is TRBJ1-5, the V gene TRBV7-2; perhaps TRBD1 as D (5 bases). Trimming left V 5 bases short and J 0 bases short, with 11 bases between. CDR1 SGHTA and CDR2 FQGNSA come from the germline V gene. The CDR3 spans 15 residues. The CDR3 DNA reads as TGTGCCAGCAGCAAAGGACAACTTAGCAATCAGCCCCAGCATTTT. Translation: CASSKGQLSNQPQHF.